The 23 T cell receptor beta chains in this list originate from one sample, sequenced in a study of shared clonotypes between healthy human individuals. Using immunoSEQ multiplex PCR, the repertoire was profiled, and TCRdb retains in-frame clones only, with some absent. This sample yields roughly 450,000 clones, of which 60% to 85% are seen a single time; 10% to 15% belongs to the top ten. The sequenced sample was PBMCs. The origin of the receptors is a woman in her 40s in good health. Some clones in this sample may be carry-over from other donors' samples.

This clone was observed a handful of times. This sequence joins TRBV7-2 and TRBJ1-2; TRBD1 aligns across 8 bases. The trim removed 0 bases at V and 5 bases at J, leaving 5 bases unmatched. CDR3 length: 15 amino acids. Germline V gene data show CDR1 as SGHTA and CDR2 as FQGNSA. CDR3 nucleotides: TGTGCCAGCAGCTTAGCCGGGACAGGCAGATATGGCTACACCTTC. Translated, it gives CASSLAGTGRYGYTF. Filled out from reference TRBV7-2 and TRBJ1-2, the complete variable domain reads GAGVSQSPSNKVTEKGKDVELRCDPISGHTALYWYRQSLGQGLEFLIYFQGNSAPDKSGLPSDRFSAERTGGSVSTLTIQRTQQEDSAVYLCASSLAGTGRYGYTFGSGTRLTVV.

This clone has just one count. The chain combines TRBV29-1 with TRBJ1-2; no firm D call. CDR1 and CDR2 (germline): SQVTM, ANQGSEA. The CDR3 runs 13 residues. V lost 4 bases, J lost 0 bases, and 9 bases lay in between. The CDR3 DNA is TGCAGCGTTGGCCAGGCCTCTAACTATGGCTACACCTTC. Amino acid sequence: CSVGQASNYGYTF.

The rearrangement links TRBV10-3 to TRBJ2-3, with 11 bases that match TRBD1. The CDR3 runs to 16 residues. The J segment lost 3 bases and the V segment lost 5 bases, leaving 7 bases of the junction unmatched. CDR1 and CDR2 from the germline V gene are ENHRY and SYGVKD. CDR3 bases: TGTGCCATCAGTATTGAGGGACAGGGGGAGACAGATACGCAGTATTTT. Its protein product is CAISIEGQGETDTQYF.

V gene TRBV5-6 combines with J gene TRBJ2-5; either TRBD1 or TRBD2 may fit D (5 bases each). The CDR3 loop spans 15 amino acids. With 4 bases removed from V and 6 bases from J, the gap between germline ends came to 19 bases. The germline V gene has CDR1 SGHDT and CDR2 YYEEEE. CDR3 in amino acids: CASSTGQGDRKTQYF. CDR3 sequence (DNA): TGTGCCAGCAGCACCGGGCAGGGAGATAGGAAGACCCAGTACTTC.

This clone was counted between two and nine times. V gene TRBV5-6 combines with J gene TRBJ2-5; 12 bases line up with TRBD2. CDR1 is SGHDT and CDR2 is YYEEEE in the germline V gene. The V gene end was trimmed by 5 bases and the J gene end by 0 bases; junction bases not matched to a gene: 11. This CDR3 contains 18 residues. The DNA for the CDR3 is TGTGCCAGCAGAGCCACCGGACTAGCGGGAATGTACCAAGAGACCCAGTACTTC. Encoded protein: CASRATGLAGMYQETQYF.

The chain couples TRBV11-2 to TRBJ2-3; D is perhaps TRBD2 (6 bases). Trimming shortened V by 0 bases and J by 2 bases, and 15 bases separated the two germline ends. This CDR3 contains 17 residues. Germline V CDR1 and CDR2: SGHAT, FQNNGV. CDR3: CASSLDTRRVPTDTQYF. The CDR3 DNA sequence: TGTGCCAGCAGCTTAGACACCAGGAGGGTCCCCACAGATACGCAGTATTTT.

The CDR3 DNA sequence: TGTGCCAGCAGTCCGGCGGGGAGTTTGCAGCCCCAGCATTTT. This gives the protein CASSPAGSLQPQHF. The chain couples TRBV27 to TRBJ1-5; D is unresolved. Trimming took off 5 bases at V and 7 bases at J, with 15 bases between the two ends. The CDR3 length is 14 residues. Germline values: CDR1 MNHEY, CDR2 SMNVEV (reference sequence).

The rearrangement links TRBV5-1 to TRBJ2-3; the D gene is possibly TRBD2 (6 bases). The CDR3 loop spans 17 amino acids. Looked up from germline, CDR1 is SGHRS and CDR2 is YFSETQ. V lost 4 bases and J lost 1, with 19 bases in between. The CDR3 loop is CASSRGGGTEGTDTQYF. Here the CDR3 DNA reads TGCGCCAGCAGCAGGGGAGGCGGGACGGAGGGCACAGATACGCAGTATTTT.

This chain links TRBV11-2 with TRBJ2-1; TRBD2 agrees at 8 bases. J gave up 3 bases and V 6 bases, and 7 bases lay outside the gene matches. CDR3 length equals 15 residues. Per germline, CDR1 SGHAT and CDR2 FQNNGV. The DNA of the CDR3 is TGTGCCAGCAGGACGGGACTAGTTCTCTACAATGAGCAGTTCTTC. It encodes CASRTGLVLYNEQFF.

This chain joins TRBV5-4 and TRBJ2-7; D is tentatively TRBD1 or TRBD2 (5 bases each). CDR3 length equals 17 residues. V lost 4 bases and J lost 0, with 20 bases in between. Germline V gene lookup returns CDR1 SGHNT and CDR2 YYREEE (reference sequence). The CDR3 bases are TGTGCCAGCAGCCGCCTTTCGGGACGACCGAGCTCCTACGAGCAGTACTTC. Protein sequence: CASSRLSGRPSSYEQYF.

The chain recombines TRBV2 with TRBJ1-5; 10 positions match TRBD1. The CDR3 covers 16 residues. With V trimmed by 6 bases and J by 3 bases, 8 bases remained unmatched. CDR1 is SNHLY and CDR2 is FYNNEI in the germline V gene. CDR3 sequence: CASRMTGGPLNQPQHF. CDR3 DNA sequence: TGTGCCAGCAGGATGACAGGGGGCCCTCTCAATCAGCCCCAGCATTTT.

The V gene is TRBV4-3, the J gene TRBJ2-1; D ambiguous. The CDR3 contains 16 residues. Trimming stripped 2 bases from V and 6 bases from J, with 17 bases between. Per germline, CDR1 LGHNA and CDR2 YSLEER. The CDR3 is CASSQQARGSFNEQFF. The CDR3 DNA is TGCGCCAGCAGCCAACAAGCGAGAGGTTCGTTCAATGAGCAGTTCTTC.

The CDR3 region has the DNA TGCGCCAGCAGTCTCGAGCGGGCGTCCTACGAGCAGTACTTC. Translated, it gives CASSLERASYEQYF. The chain joins TRBV5-1 to TRBJ2-7; possibly TRBD2 for D (6 bases). With 5 bases removed from V and 1 base from J, the gap between germline ends came to 13 bases. Germline CDR1 SGHRS, CDR2 YFSETQ. This CDR3 region has 14 residues. The complete variable domain, with remaining parts taken from reference TRBV5-1 and TRBJ2-7, reads KAGVTQTPRYLIKTRGQQVTLSCSPISGHRSVSWYQQTPGQGLQFLFEYFSETQRNKGNFPGRFSGRQFSNSRSEMNVSTLELGDSALYLCASSLERASYEQYFGPGTRLTVT.

The chain has TRBV7-2 and TRBJ2-7; TRBD1 matches at 9 bases. From germline, CDR1 is SGHTA and CDR2 FQGNSA. J lost 0 bases, V lost 4 bases, and 1 base had no gene match. The CDR3 contains 14 residues. The CDR3 loop reads CASSWDRDSYEQYF. The CDR3 DNA reads TGTGCCAGCAGCTGGGACAGGGACTCCTACGAGCAGTACTTC.

The CDR3 protein is CASSLMGGGNEQFF. As DNA, the CDR3 is TGTGCCAGCAGCTTAATGGGGGGAGGTAATGAGCAGTTCTTC. The rearrangement uses TRBV7-3 and TRBJ2-1, with a weak D call TRBD2 (6 bases). The CDR3 totals 14 residues. V lost 1 base and J 7 bases, leaving 11 bases between the germline ends. Germline assignment: CDR1 SGHTA and CDR2 FQGTGA.

This chain uses TRBV30 with TRBJ1-2; 7 nucleotides align to TRBD1. Germline trimming cut 7 bases from V and 2 bases from J; bases unmatched to any gene: 7. Looked up from germline, CDR1 is GTSNPN and CDR2 is SVGIG (reference sequence). The CDR3 totals 13 residues. The CDR3 here is CAYPGQPNYGYTF. The CDR3 DNA is TGTGCCTACCCGGGACAGCCGAACTATGGCTACACCTTC.

Regarding this clone: The same CDR3 is also encoded by other DNA sequences in this sample. The V and J genes are TRBV12-5 and TRBJ2-2; 8 nucleotides align to TRBD1. This CDR3 has 15 residues. V dropped 5 bases and J dropped 1; count of bases not matched to a gene: 3. Germline V gene sequence: CDR1 LGHNT, CDR2 FRNRAP. CDR3 sequence: CASGLGQGNTGELFF. The CDR3 coding sequence is TGTGCTAGTGGTCTCGGACAGGGGAACACCGGGGAGCTGTTTTTT.

This clone was observed a handful of times. This rearrangement joins TRBV18 to TRBJ2-3; D is unclear. With 5 bases removed from V and 1 base from J, the gap between germline ends came to 4 bases. This CDR3 region has 12 residues. Germline values: CDR1 KGHSH, CDR2 LQKENI. CDR3 nucleotide sequence: TGTGCCAGCTCAGTCGGCACAGATACGCAGTATTTT. It encodes CASSVGTDTQYF.

The chain couples TRBV28 to TRBJ2-1, with D perhaps TRBD2 (6 bases). Germline V gives CDR1 MDHEN, CDR2 SYDVKM. CDR3 length: 16 amino acids. The V end lost 1 base, the J end lost 0 bases, and 10 bases lay between the germline ends. The CDR3, as DNA: TGTGCCAGCAGTTTATCTAGCGAGAGCTCCTACAATGAGCAGTTCTTC. It yields the protein CASSLSSESSYNEQFF.

This clone turned up a few times. The V gene is TRBV29-1, the J gene TRBJ2-5, with D tentatively TRBD1 or TRBD2 (5 bases each). The tail of the sequence fits TRBJ2-7 better, so the J call may be wrong. Germline V gene data show CDR1 as SQVTM and CDR2 as ANQGSEA. The CDR3 is 13 amino acids. The CDR3 nucleotides read TGCAGCGTTCTGATGCAGGGTGCGGGCGAGCAGTACTTC. It is translated as CSVLMQGAGEQYF.

The chain recombines TRBV19 with TRBJ1-5; D unclear. V was cut by 0 bases and J by 6 bases, with 15 bases left in between. CDR3 size: 16 residues. The germline V gene has CDR1 LNHDA and CDR2 SQIVND (reference sequence). CDR3 in amino acids: CASSIESRGFIQPQHF. CDR3 coding DNA: TGTGCCAGTAGTATAGAGTCAAGAGGATTTATTCAGCCCCAGCATTTT.

This clone was recorded only once. The rearrangement links TRBV5-1 to TRBJ2-6, with D unresolved. The CDR3 runs to 18 residues. Germline V gene sequence: CDR1 SGHRS, CDR2 YFSETQ. V was cut by 2 bases and J by 0 bases, with 15 bases left in between. The CDR3 DNA follows: TGCGCCAGCAGCTTTTTCACTTCCCGTATCTCTGGGGCCAACGTCCTGACTTTC. The encoded protein is CASSFFTSRISGANVLTF.

The rearrangement joins TRBV6-6 to TRBJ2-3; no clear D gene. Trimming shortened V by 1 base and J by 1 base, and 3 bases separated the two germline ends. This CDR3 has 13 amino acids. CDR1 MNHNY and CDR2 SVGAGI come from the germline V gene (reference sequence). CDR3 sequence reads: CASSYLGTDTQYF. DNA of the CDR3: TGTGCCAGCAGTTACTTGGGCACAGATACGCAGTATTTT.